What follows are 9 T cell receptor beta chains derived from one specimen sequenced in a study of blood T cell repertoires in COVID-19. Assay: immunoSEQ multiplex PCR; the TCRdb copy retains only in-frame clones and omits some. The table records approximately 190,000 clones, over 70% of them present only once. The sample comprised peripheral blood. The receptors were gathered from a man aged 55 to 70 with acute or convalescent COVID-19.

This clone is a singleton in its sample. The rearrangement joins TRBV6-2 or TRBV6-3 to TRBJ1-5, with D possibly being TRBD1 (5 bases). The V gene lost 5 bases and the J gene lost 0 bases, with 14 bases spanning the gap. The CDR3 consists of 16 residues. Germline-derived CDR1 and CDR2 are MNHEY and SVGEGT. The CDR3 DNA follows: TGTGCCAGCAGTGACCCTGGGACTCTTAGCAATCAGCCCCAGCATTTT. This gives the protein CASSDPGTLSNQPQHF.

The genes are TRBV13 and TRBJ2-2; TRBD2 aligns across 9 bases. This CDR3 is 16 amino acids long. With V trimmed by 4 bases and J by 0 bases, 3 bases remained unmatched. The germline V gene encodes CDR1 PRHDT and CDR2 FYEKMQ (reference sequence). The CDR3 here is CASSSLAGSNTGELFF. The CDR3 DNA sequence: TGTGCCAGCAGCTCCCTAGCGGGGTCGAACACCGGGGAGCTGTTTTTT.

This sequence joins TRBV11-2 and TRBJ1-2; 11 bases fit TRBD1. J lost 4 bases, V lost 5 bases, and 12 bases had no gene match. CDR3 length: 17 amino acids. Germline V lookup: CDR1 SGHAT, CDR2 FQNNGV. The CDR3 DNA reads as TGTGCCAGCAGCCCCTGGACAGGGGGCGGGTGGGGCTATGGCTACACCTTC. This encodes CASSPWTGGGWGYGYTF.

The V and J genes are TRBV5-5 and TRBJ1-4, with 7 positions matching TRBD1. Germline V gives CDR1 SGHKS, CDR2 YYEKEE (reference sequence). The CDR3 is 19 residues long. Trimming removed 1 base from V and 2 bases from J; junction bases left unmatched: 14. The chain's CDR3 is CASSLNGRGGIGTNEKLFF. CDR3 bases: TGTGCCAGCAGCTTGAATGGACGAGGGGGCATAGGGACTAATGAAAAACTGTTTTTT.

The chain couples TRBV5-4 to TRBJ2-4; TRBD2 matches 10 bases. From germline, CDR1 is SGHNT and CDR2 YYREEE (reference sequence). With 6 bases clipped from V and 8 bases from J, the junction kept 5 bases outside the gene matches. The CDR3 spans 13 residues. In DNA, the CDR3 is TGTGCCAGCACCAAAGCGGGGGGGGACATTCAGTACTTC. Protein: CASTKAGGDIQYF.

This chain connects TRBV24-1 to TRBJ2-3; D perhaps matches TRBD1 (6 bases). The germline V gene has CDR1 KGHDR and CDR2 SFDVKD. The CDR3 spans 13 residues. V gave up 2 bases and J gave up 10 bases, with 12 bases separating them. The CDR3 region has the DNA TGTGCCACCAGTGATTACAGGGAAAGGGCGCAGTATTTT. It yields the protein CATSDYRERAQYF.

The chain employs TRBV3-1 (or the pseudogene TRBV3-2) and TRBJ2-1, with TRBD2 matching over 7 bases. The germline V gene has CDR1 LGHDT and CDR2 YNNKEL (reference sequence). The CDR3 loop spans 16 amino acids. The V segment lost 6 bases and the J segment 3 bases; nucleotides outside the gene matches: 11. DNA of the CDR3: TGTGCCAGCAGTCAGTTCGAGCGGGGAATCTACAATGAGCAGTTCTTC. Translated, it gives CASSQFERGIYNEQFF.

The chain couples TRBV6-5 to TRBJ2-1, with TRBD2 as a possible D gene (6 bases). Between the trimmed V and J ends, which lost 2 bases and 4 bases, there was a span of 12 bases. Germline V gives CDR1 MNHEY, CDR2 SVGAGI. This CDR3 comprises 15 residues. In DNA form, the CDR3 reads TGTGCCAGCAGTTACGGGGCGGGATATTACAATGAGCAGTTCTTC. Translation: CASSYGAGYYNEQFF.

V is TRBV5-1 and J is TRBJ1-5; 10 bases align to TRBD1. The germline gives CDR1 SGHRS, CDR2 YFSETQ. This CDR3 spans 14 amino acids. Losses at the gene ends were 4 bases for V and 7 bases for J; bases not matched to a gene: 5. CDR3 coding DNA: TGCGCCAGCAGCACCGGACAGGGGGACCAGCCCCAGCATTTT. Translation gives CASSTGQGDQPQHF.